This T cell receptor beta chain was captured by sequencing in a study of neurological immune-mediated disorders (dated by TCRdb to the late 2010s). Broadly, across the study: Among the roughly 34 multiple sclerosis patients, relapsing-remitting MS was present in 31 and secondary progressive MS was present in 3. Peripheral blood TCR-beta repertoires from HTLV-I-associated myelopathy (HAM/TSP) patients, multiple sclerosis patients and healthy controls were compared by UMI-based sequencing. Alongside PBMC samples, the set of about 97 TCR-beta libraries contained longitudinal samples, technical triplicates, and paired CD4+ and CD8+ T-cell subsets that had been sorted. Of the approximately 70 subjects in the cohort, some 14 were HAM/TSP patients, approximately 35 were multiple sclerosis patients, and some 20 were healthy controls. What the research found in general, with its limitations: Phylogenetic analysis grouped repertoires from 18 of 34 MS patients into a cluster of related CDR3 sequences, suggesting a possible repertoire-level signature. No association of the MS cluster with clinical or MRI features was observed, and the need for larger cohorts was stated by the authors. Across subjects, expanded clones never shared an identical CDR3 amino acid sequence, which suggests that the TCR-beta repertoires in every group were private. The highest TCR clonal expansion was observed in HAM/TSP patients, whereas the lowest was observed in MS patients, even when compared with healthy controls.

This clonotype was seen at least ten times. Its antigen specificity is not known. No much larger clone exists at a distance of one base, and base qualities are not known. Including cysteine and phenylalanine, the CDR3 has 16 amino acids. CDR3 DNA is the only sequence kept; it has 48 bases, read in frame from the first base. The CDR1 and CDR2 encoded by the germline V gene are SNHLY and FYNNEI. V and J lose 2 bases and 2 bases, and a span of 12 bases separates them. cDNA was synthesized by template-switch 5'RACE using a primer with a 10-nucleotide random unique molecular identifier that tagged each TCR transcript. Over 190 million TCR-beta sequences, covering 15-18 subjects, were produced in each sequencing run. The RNeasy kit was used to extract total RNA. The KAPA Real-time Library Amplification kit was used to amplify TCR-beta VDJ regions with primers targeting the TCR constant region and the 5'RACE anchor. Sample indexes and Illumina adaptors were added in a first PCR, and a second PCR then increased library yield. After Ampure bead purification, the TCR product of roughly 650 bp was size-selected on a 2% E-gel SizeSelection system. Before pooling, library quality was assessed on a Bioanalyzer, concentration was determined with Qubit, and library quantification was performed with the Kapa Library Quantification kit. Libraries were sequenced paired-end 2 x 150 bp on an Illumina HiSeq 2500. To increase sequence diversity, roughly 24-32% phiX was spiked into each library pool. In the paper's pipeline: Quality-filtered reads were processed with the UMI-based MiGEC pipeline, and over 85% of raw TCR sequences were removed by the MiGEC pipeline during error correction. VDJ genes were aligned to IMGT germline references, and clonotypes were defined by unique CDR3 amino acid sequence plus V-J genes. Clonal expansion, Shannon diversity, and CDR3 relatedness (CalcPairwiseDistances, ClusterSamples) were evaluated with VDJtools, and phylogenetic trees were built with CLCbio workbench. Expanded clones were defined as having at least 8 unique UMIs, based on coefficient-of-variation modelling across technical triplicates. TCRdb reanalyzed the raw reads on its own, using fastp at Q25 for trimming and MiXCR for clone calling, and kept in-frame beta chains. Entries are consolidated by CDR3 protein sequence, retaining the most common genes and DNA. Here the V and J calls rest on TCRdb's processing, not on the authors' analysis. The sample table contains about 74,000 distinct CDR3 sequences; only one count was recorded for 5.2% of them. The ten largest account for around 7.2% of the sample.

For unsorted PBMC libraries, 2 million PBMCs were used after storage in RNAlater at -80 degrees C until RNA extraction. Multiple sclerosis patients were enrolled in a US clinical protocol evaluating disease progression by magnetic resonance imaging. Peripheral blood was subjected to Ficoll-Hypaque density gradient centrifugation to isolate PBMCs, which were then cryopreserved in liquid nitrogen. This clonotype originated in a man between 18 and 35 years old with multiple sclerosis. The sample taken for sequencing was PBMCs. The V and J genes are TRBV2 and TRBJ2-2; the D gene is unclear. The CDR3 protein: CASSETQLLNTGELFF. In nucleotide form, the sequence is TGTGCCAGCAGTGAAACCCAACTCCTAAACACCGGGGAGCTGTTTTTT.